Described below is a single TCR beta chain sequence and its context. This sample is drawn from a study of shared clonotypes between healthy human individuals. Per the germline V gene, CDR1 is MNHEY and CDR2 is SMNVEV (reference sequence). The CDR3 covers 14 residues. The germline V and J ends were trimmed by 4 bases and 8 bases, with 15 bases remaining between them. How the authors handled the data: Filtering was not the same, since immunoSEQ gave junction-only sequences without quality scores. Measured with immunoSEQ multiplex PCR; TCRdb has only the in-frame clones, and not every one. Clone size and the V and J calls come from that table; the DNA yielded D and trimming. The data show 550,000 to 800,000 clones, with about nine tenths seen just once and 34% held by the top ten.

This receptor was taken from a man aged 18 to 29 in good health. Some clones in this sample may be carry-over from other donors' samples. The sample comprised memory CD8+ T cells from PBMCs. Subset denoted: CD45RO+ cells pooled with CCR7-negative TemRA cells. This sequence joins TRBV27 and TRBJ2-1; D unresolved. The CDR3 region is CASSYLGVVHEQFF. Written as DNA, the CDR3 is TGTGCCAGCAGTTACCTGGGCGTTGTTCATGAGCAGTTCTTC.